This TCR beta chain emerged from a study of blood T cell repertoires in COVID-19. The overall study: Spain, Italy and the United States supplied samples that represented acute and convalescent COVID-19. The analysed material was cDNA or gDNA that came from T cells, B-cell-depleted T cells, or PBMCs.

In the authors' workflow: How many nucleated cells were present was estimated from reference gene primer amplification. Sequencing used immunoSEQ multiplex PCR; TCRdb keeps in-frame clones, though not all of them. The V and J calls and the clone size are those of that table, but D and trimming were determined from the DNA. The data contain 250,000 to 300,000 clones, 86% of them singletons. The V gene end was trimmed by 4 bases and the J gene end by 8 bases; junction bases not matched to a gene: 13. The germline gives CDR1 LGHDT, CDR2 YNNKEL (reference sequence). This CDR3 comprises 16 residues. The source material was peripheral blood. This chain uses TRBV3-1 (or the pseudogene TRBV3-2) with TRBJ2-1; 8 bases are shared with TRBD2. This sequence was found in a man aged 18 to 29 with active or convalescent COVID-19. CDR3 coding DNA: TGTGCCAGCAGCCGGGGGTGGAGCGGGAGAACAGATGAGCAGTTCTTC. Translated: CASSRGWSGRTDEQFF.